This passage covers 22 T cell receptor beta chains from one sample sequenced in a study of T-cell reconstitution after alpha-beta-depleted transplantation in children. Library preparation (for TCRbeta) was performed with unique molecular identifiers. In TCRdb, the PCR reads were re-called with MiXCR into one record per CDR3 protein. The table lists some 520,000 distinct CDR3 sequences, roughly 33% of them singletons. The sequences come from PBMCs from the stem cell graft donor, collected from the stem cell graft. These TCRs come from a human donor who donated a stem cell graft to a child with aplastic anemia.

The gene calls are TRBV29-1 and TRBJ2-7; D might be TRBD2 (7 bases). CDR3 length: 13 amino acids. V was pared by 6 bases and J by 3 bases, with 15 bases between. The germline CDR1 and CDR2 sequences are SQVTM and ANQGSEA. DNA for the CDR3: TGCAGCGTGAGGGGGGGGAAAGGCTACGAGCAGTACTTC. Translation gives CSVRGGKGYEQYF.

This clonotype occurred once. The chain uses TRBV6-2 or TRBV6-3 and TRBJ1-2; the D gene is possibly TRBD1 (5 bases). The CDR3 covers 15 residues. The V end lost 0 bases, the J end lost 7 bases, and 15 bases lay between the germline ends. Germline CDR1 and CDR2: MNHEY and SVGEGT. The CDR3 reads CASSYSGRASVGYTF. The CDR3 bases are TGTGCCAGCAGTTACTCGGGCAGGGCCTCCGTTGGCTACACCTTC.

This clonotype has just one count. This chain joins TRBV28 and TRBJ2-5; 9 bases agree with TRBD2. Trimming cost V 3 bases and J 4 bases; bases outside gene matches: 15. Per germline, CDR1 MDHEN and CDR2 SYDVKM. The CDR3 is 18 amino acids. CDR3 nucleotide sequence: TGTGCCAGCAGTTTCTACGGAATAGCGGGAGTATCAGGAGAGACCCAGTACTTC. It translates to CASSFYGIAGVSGETQYF.

The chain has TRBV6-2 or TRBV6-3 and TRBJ1-3; no clear D. CDR3 length: 17 residues. Germline-derived CDR1 and CDR2 are MNHEY and SVGEGT. V dropped 5 bases and J dropped 0 bases, with 17 bases sitting between them. This CDR3 is CASSTASGTSSGNTIYF. The CDR3, as DNA: TGTGCCAGCAGTACAGCCTCGGGTACCAGCTCTGGAAACACCATATATTTT.

The CDR3 nucleotides are TGTGCCAGCAGTTGGACAGGAGTGGTACAGCAGCCCCAGCATTTT. This gives the protein CASSWTGVVQQPQHF. The rearrangement links TRBV6-2 or TRBV6-3 to TRBJ1-5; 7 bases align to TRBD1. The germline V gene encodes CDR1 MNHEY and CDR2 SVGEGT. This CDR3 is 15 amino acids long. The ends lost 4 bases at V and 7 bases at J; junction bases unmatched: 10.

There are a few counts of this clonotype. The chain is built from TRBV5-1 and TRBJ1-2, with 8 bases aligning to TRBD1. Trimming cost V 4 bases and J 3 bases; bases outside gene matches: 11. Germline V CDR1 and CDR2: SGHRS, YFSETQ. The CDR3 extends over 16 amino acids. Here the CDR3 DNA reads TGCGCCAGCAGCACCGCAGGACAGGGACCGGACTATGGCTACACCTTC. Translation gives CASSTAGQGPDYGYTF.

The V gene is TRBV20-1, the J gene TRBJ1-1, with D possibly TRBD1 on 5 matching bases. This CDR3 has 13 residues. V lost 3 bases to trimming and J lost 1 base, with 9 bases between them. Germline V gene data show CDR1 as DFQATT and CDR2 as SNEGSKA (reference sequence). For the CDR3, the DNA is TGCAGTGCTAGTGAGGGGACGAACACTGAAGCTTTCTTT. Encoded protein: CSASEGTNTEAFF.

V gene TRBV15 combines with J gene TRBJ2-7; D uncertain. Looked up from germline, CDR1 is LNHNV and CDR2 is YYDKDF (reference sequence). Trimming cost V 4 bases and J 0 bases, with 10 bases left between them. This CDR3 spans 14 amino acids. The CDR3 nucleotides read TGTGCCACCAGCATTGCCGGTGGCTCCTACGAGCAGTACTTC. It yields the protein CATSIAGGSYEQYF.

The chain recombines TRBV6-2 or TRBV6-3 with TRBJ2-2; D is perhaps TRBD2 (5 bases). The germline gives CDR1 MNHEY, CDR2 SVGEGT. V was cut by 6 bases and J by 3 bases, with 11 bases left in between. This CDR3 has 14 residues. As DNA, the CDR3 is TGTGCCAGCAGGAGGGTACAGCACACCGGGGAGCTGTTTTTT. It specifies CASRRVQHTGELFF.

In this sample, this clonotype turned up a few times. The CDR3 DNA reads as TGCAGCGTTGTGAGAGCGGGAGCGAACACCGGGGAGCTGTTTTTT. This sequence encodes CSVVRAGANTGELFF. The chain is built from TRBV29-1 and TRBJ2-2, with 8 bases lining up with TRBD2. Germline values: CDR1 SQVTM, CDR2 ANQGSEA. The CDR3 extends over 15 amino acids. V gave up 4 bases and J gave up 0 bases; unmatched junction bases: 4.

The chain recombines TRBV5-1 with TRBJ1-1; D is perhaps TRBD1 (6 bases). The CDR3 is made up of 15 amino acids. Trimming stripped 4 bases from V and 0 bases from J, with 13 bases between. In germline, CDR1 is SGHRS, CDR2 YFSETQ. DNA of the CDR3: TGCGCCAGCAGCGTTTCGGAGGGGGTGAACACTGAAGCTTTCTTT. Encoded protein: CASSVSEGVNTEAFF.

The chain is built from TRBV27 and TRBJ2-3; perhaps TRBD1 as D (6 bases). The CDR3 has 15 amino acids. Germline-derived CDR1 and CDR2 are MNHEY and SMNVEV (reference sequence). The V end lost 5 bases, the J end lost 1 base, and 13 bases lay between the germline ends. CDR3 nucleotides: TGTGCCAGCAGTCTCCAGGGGACGCGCACAGATACGCAGTATTTT. Encoded protein: CASSLQGTRTDTQYF.

The chain uses TRBV27 and TRBJ2-7; D is undetermined. Germline lookup yields CDR1 MNHEY and CDR2 SMNVEV (reference sequence). This CDR3 region has 15 residues. Trimming took off 2 bases at V and 3 bases at J, with 14 bases between the two ends. Here the CDR3 reads CASSLMARLVYEQYF. Here the CDR3 DNA reads TGTGCCAGCAGTTTAATGGCCCGACTTGTCTACGAGCAGTACTTC.

The chain joins TRBV11-2 to TRBJ2-3; D is undetermined. The CDR3 is 16 residues long. V was clipped by 0 bases and J by 3 bases, with 13 bases between them. The germline V gene encodes CDR1 SGHAT and CDR2 FQNNGV. CDR3: CASSLESAGQTDTQYF. CDR3 DNA sequence: TGTGCCAGCAGCTTAGAATCGGCAGGCCAAACAGATACGCAGTATTTT.

This chain joins TRBV20-1 and TRBJ1-3; no definite D call. The V and J ends lost 0 bases and 4 bases respectively, with 16 bases between them. The germline CDR1 and CDR2 sequences are DFQATT and SNEGSKA (reference sequence). The CDR3 is 16 residues long. The CDR3 coding sequence is TGCAGTGCTAGAGATCTCGATTGGGTGAGAGGAAACACCATATATTTT. It translates to CSARDLDWVRGNTIYF.

V is TRBV6-1 and J is TRBJ2-2; D not certain. The CDR3 spans 13 residues. Germline V CDR1 and CDR2: MNHNS, SASEGT. Trimming stripped 8 bases from V and 4 bases from J, with 11 bases between. CDR3 nucleotide sequence: TGTGCCAGCTCGGTATCTAGCACCGGGGAGCTGTTTTTT. Residues: CASSVSSTGELFF.

This clonotype was observed a handful of times. This rearrangement joins TRBV4-2 to TRBJ2-7; either TRBD1 or TRBD2 may fit D (5 bases each). V lost 3 bases and J 2 bases, leaving 11 bases between the germline ends. Germline V CDR1 and CDR2: LGHNA, YNFKEQ. There are 14 residues in the CDR3. The CDR3 nucleotides read TGTGCCAGCAGCCAGGGGCGGGTAGCCTACGAGCAGTACTTC. Residues: CASSQGRVAYEQYF.

This clonotype was observed a handful of times. The CDR3 reads CASSLGLLYGTDTQYF. The CDR3 DNA reads as TGTGCCAGCAGTTTGGGACTCCTCTATGGCACAGATACGCAGTATTTT. The J gene is TRBJ2-3, the V gene TRBV6-2 or TRBV6-3; D is perhaps TRBD2 (6 bases). Germline lookup yields CDR1 MNHEY and CDR2 SVGEGT. CDR3 length: 16 residues. The V gene lost 4 bases and the J gene lost 1 base, with 15 bases spanning the gap.

The chain joins TRBV15 to TRBJ2-1, with D maybe TRBD1 (5 bases). This CDR3 is built from 14 residues. Germline assignment: CDR1 LNHNV and CDR2 YYDKDF (reference sequence). Trimming stripped 4 bases from V and 5 bases from J, with 12 bases between. As DNA, the CDR3 is TGTGCCACCAGCATTGGGGCAGTGGACAATGAGCAGTTCTTC. Its protein is CATSIGAVDNEQFF.

This clonotype appeared a few times. This sequence joins TRBV29-1 and TRBJ1-1; the D is unclear. The length of the CDR3 is 13 residues. Germline V lookup: CDR1 SQVTM, CDR2 ANQGSEA. Trimming stripped 2 bases from V and 0 bases from J, with 7 bases between. The CDR3 DNA sequence: TGCAGCGTTGAACGGAGAATGAACACTGAAGCTTTCTTT. It codes for CSVERRMNTEAFF.

The chain joins TRBV6-1 to TRBJ2-1, with 8 bases lining up with TRBD2. Germline assignment: CDR1 MNHNS and CDR2 SASEGT. The CDR3 spans 16 residues. The ends lost 5 bases at V and 4 bases at J; junction bases unmatched: 10. DNA of the CDR3: TGTGCCAGCAGTAAACGAAGCGGGAGTCAATACAATGAGCAGTTCTTC. The encoded protein is CASSKRSGSQYNEQFF.

Here the CDR3 DNA reads TGTGCCAGCAGCGCGCCGGGACTAGCGAACGTAGTGGAGGAGCTGTTTTTT. This codes for CASSAPGLANVVEELFF. The chain has TRBV9 and TRBJ2-2; 10 bases align to TRBD2. The CDR3 is made up of 17 amino acids. Germline V gene sequence: CDR1 SGDLS, CDR2 YYNGEE. Trimming cost V 3 bases and J 10 bases; bases outside gene matches: 15.